The sequence of this T cell receptor (beta chain) was determined in a study of blood T cell dynamics during melanoma immunotherapy. Overall study: First-line therapy was either pembrolizumab or nivolumab with ipilimumab for metastatic melanoma.

Turning to this clone: Its matching antigen is unknown.

Whole-study findings and limits: At W3, later disease-control patients showed bifurcated PBMC repertoire changes, unlike progressors.

Germline lookup yields CDR1 LNHDA and CDR2 SQIVND (reference sequence). The V gene lost 3 bases and the J gene lost 0 bases, with 9 bases spanning the gap. This CDR3 has 15 residues. The time point denotes: pre-treatment baseline. At 12 weeks after first infusion, RECIST 1.1 defined response for most patients. The repertoire was sequenced with immunoSEQ multiplex PCR; TCRdb's copy has only in-frame clones and lacks some. Seen here are 15,000 to 20,000 clones, just over 90% observed once, and the top ten hold about 1.8%. The source was blood, collected from a patient treated with checkpoint blockade. The receptor was isolated from a human donor with melanoma. This sequence joins TRBV19 and TRBJ2-1; D uncertain. The CDR3 protein is CASSMWGSSYNEQFF. DNA for the CDR3: TGTGCCAGTAGTATGTGGGGTTCCTCCTACAATGAGCAGTTCTTC.